This is a list of T cell receptor beta chains from one sample in a study of OX40 agonist ivuxolimab in advanced cancers. Measured with immunoSEQ multiplex PCR; TCRdb has only the in-frame clones, and not every one. The sample records tens of thousands of clones, 89% being singletons. The sequences come from CD4+ or CD8+ T cells sorted from blood, collected in a trial of the OX40 agonist ivuxolimab. These receptors were collected from an adult with an advanced solid tumor such as melanoma, head and neck, liver or kidney cancer. Both conserved end residues are part of each CDR3. The D gene is left open where the match is weak. The size field is filled for only some rows; it gives once, few, many or a size class.

TRBJ1-6 | - | TRBV2 | - | TGTGCCAGTGGGACTCAGGGTTCCTATAATTCACCCCTCCACTTT | CASGTQGSYNSPLHF
TRBJ1-3 | - | TRBV6-6 | - | TGTGCCGTAATGAAGGGGGCTGGAAACACCATATATTTT | CAVMKGAGNTIYF
TRBJ1-2 | - | TRBV6-1 | TRBD1 | TGTGCCAGCAGTGATGTATCGGCAGGGGGAGGTTATGGCTACACCTTC | CASSDVSAGGGYGYTF
TRBJ2-2 | - | TRBV6-1 | - | TGTGCCAGCAGGGCGGGACTTAACACCGGGGAGCTGTTTTTT | CASRAGLNTGELFF
TRBJ2-1 | - | TRBV5-4 | TRBD2 | TGTGCCAGCAGGCCGCTAGCGGGGGGTTCCAATGAGCAGTTCTTC | CASRPLAGGSNEQFF
TRBJ2-3 | - | TRBV4-1 | - | TGCGCCAGCAGCCAAAGGCTGTACACTACTAGCACAGATACGCAGTATTTT | CASSQRLYTTSTDTQYF
TRBJ1-1 | - | TRBV6-6 | - | TGTGCCAGCAGAAGACAGGCGCCGAACACTGAAGCTTTCTTT | CASRRQAPNTEAFF
TRBJ2-5 | - | TRBV5-1 | - | TGCGCCAGCAGCAGCCAGTCCCAAGAGACCCAGTACTTC | CASSSQSQETQYF
TRBJ2-7 | - | TRBV5-1 | - | TGCGCCAGCAGGCTACTCCCAGGAGAGCAGTACTTC | CASRLLPGEQYF
TRBJ2-7 | medium-sized | TRBV10-3 | TRBD2 | TGTGCCACGGATGCTAGCGGAGTTTCCTACGAGCAGTACTTC | CATDASGVSYEQYF
TRBJ1-4 | - | TRBV29-1 | TRBD1 | TGCAGCGCTAGACAGGGGGAAAAACTGTTTTTT | CSARQGEKLFF
TRBJ1-5 | once | TRBV6-1 | - | TGTGCCAGCAGTATACAGGGCAATCAGCCCCAGCATTTT | CASSIQGNQPQHF
TRBJ1-5 | - | TRBV19 | - | TGTGCCAGTAGTATTGGGGTGCTTGGACAGCCCCAGCATTTT | CASSIGVLGQPQHF
TRBJ2-1 | - | TRBV11-2 | - | TGTGCCAGCAGCTTAGAACCTGACAACTACAATGAGCAGTTCTTC | CASSLEPDNYNEQFF
TRBJ2-3 | - | TRBV20-1 | - | TGCAGTGTTAAGGATGGAGATACGCAGTATTTT | CSVKDGDTQYF
TRBJ1-5 | - | TRBV18 | - | TGTGCCAGCTCACTCCTTCCCAGGGGCTATAGCAATCAGCCCCAGCATTTT | CASSLLPRGYSNQPQHF
TRBJ2-5 | once | TRBV6-5 | - | TGTGCCAGCAGTTACTCGATGCGACAGCAAGAGACCCAGTACTTC | CASSYSMRQQETQYF
TRBJ1-2 | - | TRBV28 | TRBD1 | TGTGCCAGCAGTACCCGGACAGGGAGTGGGGGCTACACCTTC | CASSTRTGSGGYTF
TRBJ1-1 | - | TRBV2 | TRBD1 | TGTGCCAGCACCTGGGACAGGGTGGACACTGAAGCTTTCTTT | CASTWDRVDTEAFF
TRBJ1-2 | - | TRBV5-1 | - | TGCGCCAGCAGCTTAGGGGGGTATGGCTACACCTTC | CASSLGGYGYTF
TRBJ1-4 | - | TRBV5-4 | - | TGTGCCAGCAGCGAGACAGTGAATGAAAAACTGTTTTTT | CASSETVNEKLFF
TRBJ2-1 | - | TRBV29-1 | - | TGCAGCGTTGAAAGCCGAGTTAACAATGAGCAGTTCTTC | CSVESRVNNEQFF
TRBJ1-2 | - | TRBV29-1 | TRBD1 | TGCAGCGTTGTCGATGGGACAGGATATGGCTACACCTTC | CSVVDGTGYGYTF
TRBJ2-5 | - | TRBV4-2 | - | TGTGCCAGCAGCCAAGTAAAGGACGGACAAGAGACCCAGTACTTC | CASSQVKDGQETQYF
TRBJ1-1 | - | TRBV29-1 | - | TGCAGCGTTGAACAAGGGGGGCCGACTGAAGCTTTCTTT | CSVEQGGPTEAFF
TRBJ1-4 | - | TRBV21-1 | - | TGTGCCAGCACCCCAGTGGGGGGACTGGCTTCTAATGAAAAACTGTTTTTT | CASTPVGGLASNEKLFF
TRBJ1-6 | - | TRBV6-1 | TRBD1 | TGTGCCAGCAGTGAAATGGGACAGGGCTCCTATAATTCACCCCTCCACTTT | CASSEMGQGSYNSPLHF
TRBJ1-2 | few | TRBV5-1 | - | TGCGCCAGCAGCTTGGCCGGCATAGCAGGCTACACCTTC | CASSLAGIAGYTF
TRBJ2-1 | - | TRBV19 | TRBD2 | TGTGCCAGTAGTAGTAGCGGGATGTCCTACAATGAGCAGTTCTTC | CASSSSGMSYNEQFF
TRBJ2-7 | - | TRBV29-1 | - | TGCAGCGTTTATAGCGGTATTACCTACGAGCAGTACTTC | CSVYSGITYEQYF
TRBJ2-1 | - | TRBV5-4 | TRBD2 | TGTGCCAGCAGCTTAACTAGCGGGAGGGCGAATGAGCAGTTCTTC | CASSLTSGRANEQFF
TRBJ2-7 | - | TRBV7-2 | - | TGTGCCAGCAGCTTAGCGCACGGCTACGAGCAGTACTTC | CASSLAHGYEQYF
TRBJ2-3 | - | TRBV29-1 | TRBD2 | TGCAGCGTTGCCCTTAGCGGGAGACGCACAGATACGCAGTATTTT | CSVALSGRRTDTQYF
TRBJ1-2 | - | TRBV7-9 | TRBD1 | TGTGCCAGCAGCTACGGGACAGGGACAGGCTACACCTTC | CASSYGTGTGYTF
TRBJ2-2 | - | TRBV6-5 | TRBD2 | TGTGCCAGCTCTCTAGCCCTAGCGGGGGCCGGGGAGCTGTTTTTT | CASSLALAGAGELFF